The TCR beta chain under discussion was sequenced for a study of human T cells and chemical hapten exposure. Sample time point: pre-sensitization, week 0. Treatment defined: therapeutic diphenylcyclopropenone sensitization with weekly scalp DPC. MiXCR, applied by TCRdb to the RACE reads, yields one record per CDR3 protein. The sample includes about 260,000 distinct CDR3 sequences, about 9% of them seen just once. V lost 2 bases to trimming and J lost 7 bases; unmatched junction nucleotides: 3. The CDR3 spans 14 residues. Germline-derived CDR1 and CDR2 are ENHRY and SYGVKD. The starting material was whole blood, obtained in connection with sensitization to the hapten diphenylcyclopropenone (DPC). The TCR was taken from a woman in her thirties or forties with alopecia areata. Some clones in this sample may be carry-over from other donors' samples. The rearrangement links TRBV10-3 to TRBJ1-5; 9 positions agree with TRBD1. The CDR3, as DNA: TGTGCCATCAGTGAGCGGGGACAGGGACAGCCCCAGCATTTT. Translated, it gives CAISERGQGQPQHF.